This T cell receptor (beta chain) was sequenced in a study of T cell responses to AZD1222 COVID-19 vaccine. Notes on the study in general: With dominance at 160-218 and 743-854, vaccine-associated CD4 TCRs spanned spike. At baseline, seropositivity was found in only a handful of AZD1222 recipients. The donor cohort was predominantly white British with a female majority, and clonal diversity may have been underestimated.

Remarks on this clone: The antigen is unknown.

This CDR3 has 13 residues. Trimming cost V 8 bases and J 1 base, with 12 bases left between them. Germline V gene lookup returns CDR1 MGHDK and CDR2 SYGVNS. Generated by immunoSEQ multiplex PCR, the TCRdb table keeps only in-frame clones and is missing some. The sample has fewer than 200,000 clones, 92% seen once. The chain couples TRBV25-1 to TRBJ2-7; D might be TRBD2 (6 bases). This clonotype originated in an adult in good health. The sample consisted of peripheral blood, taken on day 0 of AZD1222 vaccination. CDR3 protein: CASGGTRSYEQYF. The CDR3 coding sequence is TGTGCCAGCGGGGGGACTCGGTCCTACGAGCAGTACTTC.